The TCR beta chain under discussion was sequenced for a study of T-cell reconstitution after alpha-beta-depleted transplantation in children. Study-wide findings and caveats: A year post-transplant, T-cell counts and diversity derived mostly from newly produced T cells.

V lost 7 bases and J 4 bases, leaving 16 bases between the germline ends. Looked up from germline, CDR1 is MNHEY and CDR2 is SMNVEV (reference sequence). The CDR3 contains 15 residues. As it was prepared, the TCRbeta library received unique molecular identifiers. TCRdb itself ran the PCR reads through MiXCR, one entry per CDR3 protein. The sample records almost 250,000 distinct CDR3 sequences, roughly a quarter being singletons. On this clonotype itself: The antigen remains unidentified.

V and J are TRBV27 and TRBJ2-2; D tentatively fits TRBD1 or TRBD2 (5 bases each). This sequence originates from a girl aged 2 to 9 with Fanconi anemia, due to receive a stem cell transplant. The starting material was PBMCs, obtained before TCRalphabeta/CD19-depleted stem cell transplant. CDR3 DNA: TGTGCCAGCATCTCCGTCGGGACGCGCACCGGGGAGCTGTTTTTT. Amino acids: CASISVGTRTGELFF.